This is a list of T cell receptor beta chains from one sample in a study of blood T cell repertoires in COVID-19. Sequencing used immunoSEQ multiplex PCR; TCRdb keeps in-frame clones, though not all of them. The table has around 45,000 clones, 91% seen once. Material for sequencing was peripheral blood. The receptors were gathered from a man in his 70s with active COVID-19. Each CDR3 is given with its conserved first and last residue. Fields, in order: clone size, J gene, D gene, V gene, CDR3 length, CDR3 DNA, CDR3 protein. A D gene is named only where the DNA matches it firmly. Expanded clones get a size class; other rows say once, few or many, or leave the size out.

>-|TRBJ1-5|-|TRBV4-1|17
TGCGCCAGCAGCCAAGATCCGGACAGCTATGGCAATCAGCCCCAGCATTTT
CASSQDPDSYGNQPQHF
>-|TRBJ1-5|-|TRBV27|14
TGTGCCAGCAGGGGGCTTATTGGCAATCAGCCCCAGCATTTT
CASRGLIGNQPQHF
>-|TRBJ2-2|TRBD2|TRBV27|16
TGTGCCAGCCAATCATCACTCGCGGGGGGGCCCGGGGAGCTGTTTTTT
CASQSSLAGGPGELFF
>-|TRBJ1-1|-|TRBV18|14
TGTGCCAGCTCCCAGGACGGACTGAACACTGAAGCTTTTTTT
CASSQDGLNTEAFF
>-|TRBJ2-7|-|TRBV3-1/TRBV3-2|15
TGTGCCAGCAGCCAAGATCCTAGTTCGAGCTCCGAGCAGTACTTC
CASSQDPSSSSEQYF
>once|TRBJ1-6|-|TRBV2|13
TGTGCCAGCAGTGAAGTGGCAAATTCACCCCTCCACTTT
CASSEVANSPLHF
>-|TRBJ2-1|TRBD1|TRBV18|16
TGTGCCAGCTCACCACGTGAGACAGGGGGCTTCGATGAGCAGTTCTTC
CASSPRETGGFDEQFF
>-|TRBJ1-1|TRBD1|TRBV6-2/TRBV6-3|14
TGTGCCAGCAGTTACGGGGCAGGGGGAAACGGAGCTTTCTTT
CASSYGAGGNGAFF
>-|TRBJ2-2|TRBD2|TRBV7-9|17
TGTGCCAGCAGCTTAGTGCGAGCGGGGGGGCCCACCGGGGAGCTGTTTTTT
CASSLVRAGGPTGELFF
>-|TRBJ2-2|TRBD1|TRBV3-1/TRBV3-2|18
TGTGCCAGCAGCCAAGAGAGACCGACAGGGGGCTGGACCGGGGAGCTGTTTTTT
CASSQERPTGGWTGELFF
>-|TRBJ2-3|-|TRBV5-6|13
TGTGCCAGCAGCTTGGGGGGGGCAGATACGCAGTATTTT
CASSLGGADTQYF
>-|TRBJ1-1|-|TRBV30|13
TGTGCCTGGAACGTGAACTTGAACACTGAAGCTTTCTTT
CAWNVNLNTEAFF
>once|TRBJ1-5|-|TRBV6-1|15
TGTGCCAGCAGTGAGCTTCCCCGACAGAATCAGCCCCAGCATTTT
CASSELPRQNQPQHF
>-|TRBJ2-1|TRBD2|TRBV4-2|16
TGTGCCAGCAGCCAAGAGGGTCGTGGTGTGGGGGGGGAGCAGTTCTTC
CASSQEGRGVGGEQFF
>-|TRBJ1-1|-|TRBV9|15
TGTGCCAGCAGCGTAGACAGGTCCCTGAACACTGAAGCTTTCTTT
CASSVDRSLNTEAFF
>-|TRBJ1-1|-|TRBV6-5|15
TGTGCCAGCAGGAATTTGGCCGGGGGGAACACTGAAGCTTTCTTT
CASRNLAGGNTEAFF
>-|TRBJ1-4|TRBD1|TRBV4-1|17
TGCGCCAGCAGCCTTGGACAGGGGGCGGTTCGAGGTGAAAAACTGTTTTTT
CASSLGQGAVRGEKLFF
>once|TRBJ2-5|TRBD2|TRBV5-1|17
TGCGCCAGCAGCTTGTCTACGACTAGCGGCCCACAAGAGACCCAGTACTTC
CASSLSTTSGPQETQYF
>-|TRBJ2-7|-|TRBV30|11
TGTGCCTGGAGCAGGGAAGCCGAGCAGTACTTC
CAWSREAEQYF
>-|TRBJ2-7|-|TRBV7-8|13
TGTGCCAGCAGCTTAGAACGGGACTACGAGCAGTACTTC
CASSLERDYEQYF